These 30 T cell receptor beta chains originate from one sample sequenced in a study of T cells in Graves' hyperthyroidism and ophthalmopathy. From RNA transcripts, TCR beta CDR3 regions were amplified. TCR CDR3 underwent first-round RT-PCR with the HTBI primer set. TCRdb passed the multiplex PCR reads through MiXCR, listing each CDR3 protein once. Altogether around 690,000 distinct CDR3 sequences are present, roughly 17% being singletons, with the ten largest covering around a sixth. Source material: blood. The receptors were sampled from a man aged 45-60 years with Graves' hyperthyroidism.

There are many counts of this clonotype. The chain recombines TRBV7-2 with TRBJ2-5; perhaps TRBD1 as D (6 bases). The CDR3 spans 14 residues. Per the germline V gene, CDR1 is SGHTA and CDR2 is FQGNSA. V was trimmed by 5 bases and J by 5 bases, leaving 15 bases between them. The CDR3 region has the DNA TGTGCCAGCAGCCTAACAGGGATCTGGGAGACCCAGTACTTC. Encoded protein: CASSLTGIWETQYF.

V usage is TRBV20-1 and J usage is TRBJ1-1, with TRBD1 as a possible D gene (6 bases). Germline V gene data show CDR1 as DFQATT and CDR2 as SNEGSKA (reference sequence). The CDR3 spans 15 residues. V gave up 1 base and J gave up 1 base, with 13 bases separating them. The CDR3 here is CSARGPAGANTEAFF. The CDR3, as DNA: TGCAGTGCTAGAGGGCCGGCAGGGGCGAACACTGAAGCTTTCTTT.

This clonotype has ten or more counts. The genes are TRBV11-2 and TRBJ2-7; D not resolved. V was trimmed by 5 bases and J by 0 bases, leaving 8 bases between them. Germline V gives CDR1 SGHAT, CDR2 FQNNGV. CDR3 length: 13 amino acids. The CDR3 sequence is CASSGGASYEQYF. The CDR3 DNA follows: TGTGCCAGCAGCGGCGGTGCCTCCTACGAGCAGTACTTC.

There are a few counts of this clonotype. V and J are TRBV28 and TRBJ2-7; 9 bases map to TRBD1. The V gene's germline CDR1 is MDHEN and CDR2 SYDVKM. Trimming cost V 4 bases and J 4 bases; bases outside gene matches: 8. CDR3 length: 15 residues. The chain's CDR3 is CASSSSGQGKYEQYF. The CDR3 region has the DNA TGTGCCAGCAGTTCATCGGGACAGGGTAAATACGAGCAGTACTTC.

The chain uses TRBV29-1 and TRBJ2-2; D may be TRBD2 (6 bases). With 4 bases removed from V and 5 bases from J, the gap between germline ends came to 8 bases. The germline gives CDR1 SQVTM, CDR2 ANQGSEA. The CDR3 is 12 amino acids. CDR3 sequence: CSVAGVTGELFF. The CDR3 DNA sequence: TGCAGCGTTGCGGGAGTTACCGGGGAGCTGTTTTTT.

The gene calls are TRBV19 and TRBJ2-1; 8 bases are a match to TRBD1. V shed 8 bases and J 12 bases; nucleotides not matched to a gene: 18. CDR1 and CDR2 from the germline V gene are LNHDA and SQIVND (reference sequence). The CDR3 has 15 residues. The CDR3, as DNA: TGTGCCAGTGCTAACCCTCGACAGGGGAAGGATGGGCAGTTCTTC. Amino acid sequence: CASANPRQGKDGQFF.

This clonotype has at least ten counts. The V call is TRBV28, the J call TRBJ2-2, with D tentatively TRBD1 (5 bases). The CDR3 consists of 12 residues. Per the germline V gene, CDR1 is MDHEN and CDR2 is SYDVKM. Trimming took 6 bases from V and 6 from J, leaving 8 bases between them. CDR3 DNA sequence: TGTGCCAGCAGGGCAGGGCCCGGGGAGCTGTTTTTT. Protein: CASRAGPGELFF.

The genes are TRBV4-3 and TRBJ2-2; D may be TRBD2 (6 bases). The germline CDR1 and CDR2 sequences are LGHNA and YSLEER. This CDR3 spans 17 amino acids. The V gene lost 0 bases and the J gene lost 4 bases, with 15 bases spanning the gap. The CDR3 here is CASSQDRLSGATGELFF. CDR3 bases: TGCGCCAGCAGCCAAGATCGACTATCGGGAGCCACCGGGGAGCTGTTTTTT.

There are a few counts of this clonotype. The chain combines TRBV30 with TRBJ2-7, with D perhaps TRBD1 (6 bases). Germline V gene data show CDR1 as GTSNPN and CDR2 as SVGIG (reference sequence). The CDR3 loop spans 13 amino acids. With 0 bases removed from V and 7 bases from J, the gap between germline ends came to 13 bases. Written as DNA, the CDR3 is TGTGCCTGGAGTGTAGTGGCAGGGGATGAGCAGTACTTC. Residues: CAWSVVAGDEQYF.

The chain has TRBV6-2 or TRBV6-3 and TRBJ1-5; weak D call: TRBD1 (6 bases). The CDR3 extends over 14 amino acids. Germline loops: CDR1 MNHEY, CDR2 SVGEGT. With 5 bases removed from V and 6 bases from J, the gap between germline ends came to 14 bases. CDR3 in amino acids: CASSTNRESQPQHF. The CDR3 DNA reads TGTGCCAGCAGTACCAACAGGGAGTCTCAGCCCCAGCATTTT.

The chain couples TRBV12-3 or TRBV12-4 to TRBJ2-3; TRBD1 matches 10 bases. CDR3 length: 15 residues. V dropped 6 bases and J dropped 4; count of bases not matched to a gene: 7. CDR3 sequence (DNA): TGTGCCAGCAGCTCGGGACAGGGGAGGCCAGATACGCAGTATTTT. Its translation: CASSSGQGRPDTQYF.

This clonotype was seen at least ten times. This chain uses TRBV11-2 with TRBJ2-2; D is ambiguous. V gave up 5 bases and J gave up 1 base, with 8 bases separating them. This CDR3 comprises 14 residues. Germline V gene data show CDR1 as SGHAT and CDR2 as FQNNGV. CDR3: CASSQMGNTGELFF. The CDR3 DNA is TGTGCCAGCAGCCAAATGGGGAACACCGGGGAGCTGTTTTTT.

The rearrangement joins TRBV5-5 to TRBJ2-7; possible D gene TRBD2, 7 bases. The V gene's germline CDR1 is SGHKS and CDR2 YYEKEE (reference sequence). This CDR3 has 17 amino acids. Trimming took 1 base from V and 4 from J, leaving 21 bases between them. CDR3 residues: CASSLLPFGGQPYEQYF. Written as DNA, the CDR3 is TGTGCCAGCAGCTTGCTCCCTTTCGGGGGGCAACCGTACGAGCAGTACTTC.

This clonotype was counted a few times. For the CDR3, the DNA is TGTGCCAGCAGTTACGCTTATACGCAGTATTTT. Translated, it gives CASSYAYTQYF. This chain connects TRBV6-2 or TRBV6-3 to TRBJ2-3; D gene unclear. CDR3 length: 11 amino acids. Trimming took 2 bases from V and 7 from J, leaving 4 bases between them. Germline V gene data show CDR1 as MNHEY and CDR2 as SVGEGT.

This clonotype was seen many times. This chain connects TRBV2 to TRBJ2-7, with 11 bases lining up with TRBD1. Germline V CDR1 and CDR2: SNHLY, FYNNEI. After removal of 6 bases from V and 3 bases from J, the junction contained 10 bases not matched to a gene. The CDR3 spans 16 residues. CDR3 in DNA: TGTGCCAGCAGCACGGACAGGGGGCTTACGAGCTACGAGCAGTACTTC. This sequence encodes CASSTDRGLTSYEQYF.

V is TRBV6-5 and J is TRBJ2-6; D is undetermined. The CDR3 spans 15 residues. V lost 0 bases and J lost 0, with 3 bases in between. Looked up from germline, CDR1 is MNHEY and CDR2 is SVGAGI. CDR3 in amino acids: CASSYSVSGANVLTF. The CDR3 DNA reads TGTGCCAGCAGTTACTCAGTCTCTGGGGCCAACGTCCTGACTTTC.

J is TRBJ2-5 and V is TRBV5-1, with 8 positions matching TRBD1. The junction had 3 bases not matched to a gene; V was cut back by 3 bases and J by 2 bases. The CDR3 is 14 residues long. Germline CDR1 and CDR2: SGHRS and YFSETQ. DNA of the CDR3: TGCGCCAGCAGCTACCGGGACAGGCAAGAGACCCAGTACTTC. The encoded protein is CASSYRDRQETQYF.

This clonotype was detected ten times or more. The gene calls are TRBV2 and TRBJ1-2; perhaps TRBD1 as D (5 bases). The V end was cut by 8 bases, the J end by 4 bases, with 17 bases between. This CDR3 has 14 residues. Per germline, CDR1 SNHLY and CDR2 FYNNEI. For the CDR3, the DNA is TGTGCCAGCGGGATCAGGGCGGGAGGCTATGGCTACACCTTC. Translated: CASGIRAGGYGYTF.

This chain links TRBV25-1 with TRBJ2-3, with 10 positions matching TRBD2. The ends lost 6 bases at V and 4 bases at J; junction bases unmatched: 10. This CDR3 contains 16 residues. Looked up from germline, CDR1 is MGHDK and CDR2 is SYGVNS. The CDR3 DNA sequence: TGTGCCAGCAGCCAATCACTAGCGGGATCGTCAGATACGCAGTATTTT. Amino acids: CASSQSLAGSSDTQYF.

The chain links TRBV18 to TRBJ2-1; 8 bases are a match to TRBD1. After removal of 6 bases from V and 7 bases from J, the junction contained 11 bases not matched to a gene. This CDR3 has 15 amino acids. Germline assignment: CDR1 KGHSH and CDR2 LQKENI. Written as DNA, the CDR3 is TGTGCCAGCTCCTTCGACAGGGGCCATGGGAATGAGCAGTTCTTC. It is translated as CASSFDRGHGNEQFF.

The rearrangement links TRBV27 to TRBJ2-2; possibly TRBD2 for D (6 bases). This CDR3 spans 15 amino acids. V was trimmed by 6 bases and J by 0 bases, leaving 11 bases between them. Germline-derived CDR1 and CDR2 are MNHEY and SMNVEV (reference sequence). CDR3 coding DNA: TGTGCCAGCAGACCCGGGGGAACGAACACCGGGGAGCTGTTTTTT. Translating gives CASRPGGTNTGELFF.

This clonotype was detected many times. The chain joins TRBV9 to TRBJ2-7; D remains unclear. The germline gives CDR1 SGDLS, CDR2 YYNGEE. V was cut by 0 bases and J by 3 bases, with 13 bases left in between. The CDR3 spans 15 residues. The CDR3 bases are TGTGCCAGCAGCGTAGGGGATGCTACCCTCTACGAGCAGTACTTC. It codes for CASSVGDATLYEQYF.

This chain links TRBV7-9 with TRBJ1-1, with D possibly TRBD1 on 6 matching bases. V was pared by 5 bases and J by 8 bases, with 15 bases between. Germline V lookup: CDR1 SEHNR, CDR2 FQNEAQ (reference sequence). The CDR3 spans 13 residues. CDR3 sequence reads: CASSRGVGAEAFF. The DNA for the CDR3 is TGTGCCAGCAGCAGGGGGGTGGGGGCGGAAGCTTTCTTT.

This clonotype was recorded many times. V is TRBV11-2 and J is TRBJ2-5; a weak D match, TRBD1 (5 bases). This CDR3 contains 14 residues. V was pared by 5 bases and J by 4 bases, with 14 bases between. Germline V gene data show CDR1 as SGHAT and CDR2 as FQNNGV. The CDR3 loop is CASSPGHSGETQYF. The DNA of the CDR3 is TGTGCCAGCAGCCCTGGACACTCCGGAGAGACCCAGTACTTC.

In its sample, this clonotype was seen many times. V usage is TRBV12-3 or TRBV12-4 and J usage is TRBJ2-2, with a possible D match to TRBD1 (5 bases). V was pared by 3 bases and J by 7 bases, with 12 bases between. This CDR3 spans 14 amino acids. This CDR3 is CASSFGGTGGELFF. Written as DNA, the CDR3 is TGTGCCAGCAGTTTCGGCGGCACAGGCGGGGAGCTGTTTTTT.

The rearrangement uses TRBV20-1 and TRBJ2-3, with 7 bases lining up with TRBD2. Looked up from germline, CDR1 is DFQATT and CDR2 is SNEGSKA (reference sequence). V lost 2 bases to trimming and J lost 11 bases; unmatched junction nucleotides: 22. CDR3 length: 17 residues. CDR3 sequence (DNA): TGCAGTGCTAGAAACCCCCTCTTAGGGGAGGGCCTACTTGGGCAGTATTTT. As protein: CSARNPLLGEGLLGQYF.

There are many counts of this clonotype. The chain's CDR3 is CASSLSRGTSGASYNEQFF. CDR3 nucleotide sequence: TGTGCCAGCAGCTTAAGTCGCGGGACTAGCGGGGCCTCCTACAATGAGCAGTTCTTC. The rearrangement joins TRBV11-2 to TRBJ2-1; 13 nucleotides agree with TRBD2. Germline V CDR1 and CDR2: SGHAT, FQNNGV. This CDR3 has 19 residues. Losses at the gene ends were 2 bases for V and 0 bases for J; bases not matched to a gene: 7.

This clonotype showed up just a few times. This sequence joins TRBV4-3 and TRBJ2-3; a weak D match, TRBD2 (6 bases). V was pared by 4 bases and J by 0 bases, with 14 bases between. CDR3 length: 16 amino acids. Germline CDR1 is LGHNA and CDR2 is YSLEER. The CDR3 here is CASSPPGTGSTDTQYF. CDR3 nucleotides: TGCGCCAGCAGCCCACCCGGGACTGGGAGCACAGATACGCAGTATTTT.

This clonotype was seen a handful of times. The chain joins TRBV28 to TRBJ1-6; no firm D call. Trimming shortened V by 8 bases and J by 9 bases, and 11 bases separated the two germline ends. Germline loops: CDR1 MDHEN, CDR2 SYDVKM. The length of the CDR3 is 12 residues. The CDR3 loop is CASGPLSSPLHF. In DNA, the CDR3 is TGTGCCAGCGGGCCTTTAAGTTCACCCCTCCACTTT.

CDR3 DNA sequence: TGCGCCAGCAGCTTGGCGGGAGCGGGAGGGCCCGAGCAGTACTTC. Translating gives CASSLAGAGGPEQYF. V and J are TRBV5-1 and TRBJ2-7; 10 bases agree with TRBD2. Per germline, CDR1 SGHRS and CDR2 YFSETQ. This CDR3 has 15 residues. The trim removed 0 bases at V and 6 bases at J, leaving 6 bases unmatched.